A single sample is the source of the 8 T cell receptor beta chains below, sequenced in a study of blood T cells in healthy people across ages. Through a sample-barcoded 5' primer and a J-beta primer mix, a second PCR was run for roughly 6 to 11 cycles. In TCRdb, the 5' RACE reads were re-called with MiXCR into one record per CDR3 protein. The repertoire consists of 850,000 to 1,300,000 distinct CDR3 sequences, with around 45% occurring once and the leading ten covering 18%. The sample consisted of blood. The receptors were sampled from a woman in her sixties in good health.

This rearrangement joins TRBV14 to TRBJ2-1; no firm D call. CDR3 size: 15 residues. Trimming removed 0 bases from V and 0 bases from J, with 6 bases in between. Germline lookup yields CDR1 SGHDN and CDR2 FVKESK. The DNA of the CDR3 is TGTGCCAGCAGCCAAGAACCAGACTCCTACAATGAGCAGTTCTTC. It encodes CASSQEPDSYNEQFF.

This clonotype was seen a few times. The chain has TRBV9 and TRBJ2-7, with unresolved D. Germline V gene lookup returns CDR1 SGDLS and CDR2 YYNGEE. Between the trimmed V and J ends, which lost 0 bases and 0 bases, there was a span of 10 bases. The CDR3 totals 15 residues. The CDR3 region is CASSVGALPSYEQYF. In DNA, the CDR3 is TGTGCCAGCAGCGTAGGGGCGTTGCCCTCCTACGAGCAGTACTTC. Based on the CDR3 plus reference TRBV9 and TRBJ2-7, the full variable domain is DSGVTQTPKHLITATGQRVTLRCSPRSGDLSVYWYQQSLDQGLQFLIQYYNGEERAKGNILERFSAQQFPDLHSELNLSSLELGDSALYFCASSVGALPSYEQYFGPGTRLTVT.

Points on this clonotype: The junction shows a germline mismatch at one end, possibly a read error. The chain recombines TRBV29-1 with TRBJ2-7; TRBD2 matches at 10 bases. CDR1 is SQVTM and CDR2 is ANQGSEA in the germline V gene. The CDR3 extends over 18 amino acids. CDR3 residues: CGVAKGELAGWSYNEQYF. In nucleotides, the CDR3 is TGCGGCGTTGCAAAGGGGGAACTAGCGGGATGGTCCTACAATGAGCAGTACTTC.

The chain couples TRBV6-6 to TRBJ2-3; 8 bases map to TRBD1. Germline V gives CDR1 MNHNY, CDR2 SVGAGI (reference sequence). CDR3 length: 15 amino acids. With 1 base clipped from V and 1 base from J, the junction kept 1 base outside the gene matches. The CDR3 here is CASSYWGQGTDTQYF. Here the CDR3 DNA reads TGTGCCAGCAGTTACTGGGGACAGGGCACAGATACGCAGTATTTT.

The chain recombines TRBV5-6 with TRBJ2-1; 14 nucleotides align to TRBD2. CDR3 length: 19 residues. Germline trimming cut 4 bases from V and 2 bases from J; bases unmatched to any gene: 11. Germline loops: CDR1 SGHDT, CDR2 YYEEEE. CDR3: CASSLGGLAGGLTYNEQFF. The CDR3 DNA reads as TGTGCCAGCAGCCTCGGAGGACTAGCGGGAGGTCTTACCTACAATGAGCAGTTCTTC.

The chain has TRBV5-5 and TRBJ2-7, with D maybe TRBD2 (6 bases). V gave up 0 bases and J gave up 4 bases, with 11 bases separating them. Germline CDR1 and CDR2: SGHKS and YYEKEE (reference sequence). This CDR3 is built from 14 residues. DNA of the CDR3: TGTGCCAGCAGCTTGGCCTTCGGGAGTTACGAGCAGTACTTC. Amino acid sequence: CASSLAFGSYEQYF.

The chain couples TRBV6-2 or TRBV6-3 to TRBJ2-1; 8 positions agree with TRBD2. J gave up 5 bases and V 0 bases, and 3 bases lay outside the gene matches. The CDR3 totals 15 residues. CDR1 and CDR2 from the germline V gene are MNHEY and SVGEGT. DNA of the CDR3: TGTGCCAGCAGTTACTCAACTAGCGGACACAATGAGCAGTTCTTC. It is translated as CASSYSTSGHNEQFF.

The genes are TRBV11-2 and TRBJ1-4, with a possible D match to TRBD1 (6 bases). V was pared by 5 bases and J by 0 bases, with 13 bases between. Germline loops: CDR1 SGHAT, CDR2 FQNNGV. CDR3 size: 16 residues. The CDR3 DNA reads TGTGCCAGCAGCGTTGGGACACAGACAACTAATGAAAAACTGTTTTTT. It is translated as CASSVGTQTTNEKLFF.